This TCR beta chain was found in a study of T cell changes during pregnancy in multiple sclerosis. Here immunoSEQ multiplex PCR was the method, and the copy in TCRdb shows in-frame clones only, minus some. Of about 96,000 clones in the sample, approximately 92% were seen once. J was trimmed by 6 bases and V by 0 bases; bases with no gene match: 9. This CDR3 spans 16 amino acids. The germline CDR1 and CDR2 sequences are LNHNV and YYDKDF (reference sequence). The sample here was peripheral blood, taken in the first trimester of pregnancy. The source of this sequence is a female donor with multiple sclerosis, enrolled in a pregnancy study. The chain recombines TRBV15 with TRBJ2-7; 9 nucleotides line up with TRBD2. The CDR3 region has the DNA TGTGCCACCAGCAGAGATCCCGGCGGGAGGGTTGGCGAGCAGTACTTC. It encodes CATSRDPGGRVGEQYF.